Below, 15 T cell receptor beta chains from the same sample are listed, as sequenced in a study of blood T cell repertoires in COVID-19. The assay was immunoSEQ multiplex PCR, and TCRdb's table has in-frame clones only and misses some. Here the sample spans 250,000 to 300,000 clones, about 86% being singletons. Sequenced material: peripheral blood. These receptors were obtained from a woman aged 55-69 years with active or convalescent COVID-19.

The gene calls are TRBV27 and TRBJ1-1; D is unresolved. V lost 6 bases to trimming and J lost 5 bases, with 13 bases between them. Germline loops: CDR1 MNHEY, CDR2 SMNVEV (reference sequence). The length of the CDR3 is 13 residues. The CDR3 DNA reads TGTGCCAGCAGGGACCCGAGAGGGACTGAAGCTTTCTTT. This codes for CASRDPRGTEAFF.

The chain links TRBV18 to TRBJ1-6, with D tentatively TRBD1 (5 bases). Germline V gives CDR1 KGHSH, CDR2 LQKENI. The CDR3 has 15 residues. V lost 3 bases and J lost 5, with 11 bases in between. The CDR3 sequence: CASSPREGDNSPLHF. The CDR3 DNA sequence: TGTGCCAGCTCACCCAGGGAGGGAGATAATTCACCCCTCCACTTT.

The genes are TRBV6-5 and TRBJ1-1, with TRBD1 matching over 7 bases. In germline, CDR1 is MNHEY, CDR2 SVGAGI. CDR3 length: 15 residues. V dropped 7 bases and J dropped 1; count of bases not matched to a gene: 9. DNA for the CDR3: TGTGCCAGCACCCCGACAGGGAGGCCGAACACTGAAGCTTTCTTT. Protein sequence: CASTPTGRPNTEAFF.

The chain uses TRBV2 and TRBJ2-2; perhaps TRBD2 as D (5 bases). The CDR3 spans 13 residues. CDR1 SNHLY and CDR2 FYNNEI come from the germline V gene. The V gene lost 6 bases and the J gene lost 7 bases, with 12 bases spanning the gap. CDR3 bases: TGTGCCAGCAGGAATGGGGAGCGCGGGGAGCTGTTTTTT. Protein product: CASRNGERGELFF.

This chain connects TRBV10-3 to TRBJ1-5; TRBD1 matches 7 bases. Germline V gives CDR1 ENHRY, CDR2 SYGVKD. With V trimmed by 4 bases and J by 2 bases, 11 bases remained unmatched. This CDR3 region has 17 residues. The CDR3 DNA is TGTGCCATCAGTGTGGGACAGTTCCTTACAGGCAATCAGCCCCAGCATTTT. This codes for CAISVGQFLTGNQPQHF.

This clone was counted between two and nine times. The rearrangement uses TRBV19 and TRBJ1-1; 8 bases are a match to TRBD1. This CDR3 is 14 amino acids long. From germline, CDR1 is LNHDA and CDR2 SQIVND (reference sequence). The V and J ends lost 4 bases and 4 bases, in that order; junction bases with no gene match: 5. CDR3 region: CASSTQQGVTEAFF. In DNA form, the CDR3 reads TGTGCCAGTAGTACCCAACAGGGGGTCACTGAAGCTTTCTTT.

This chain uses TRBV3-1 (or the pseudogene TRBV3-2) with TRBJ1-4, with a possible D match to TRBD1 (6 bases). Trimming pared 8 bases from V and 0 bases from J, leaving 10 bases between. Per the germline V gene, CDR1 is LGHDT and CDR2 is YNNKEL (reference sequence). This CDR3 spans 14 amino acids. In DNA form, the CDR3 reads TGTGCCAGCGGGTACAGGGCAACTAATGAAAAACTGTTTTTT. This sequence encodes CASGYRATNEKLFF.

The chain has TRBV19 and TRBJ2-1, with 7 positions matching TRBD2. J was trimmed by 6 bases and V by 5 bases; bases with no gene match: 7. There are 14 residues in the CDR3. Germline CDR1 LNHDA, CDR2 SQIVND (reference sequence). The CDR3 coding sequence is TGTGCCAGTAGTGTGGGGGGGGGACTCAATGAGCAGTTCTTC. Translating it yields CASSVGGGLNEQFF. Using reference TRBV19 and TRBJ2-1 for the parts outside the CDR3, the full variable domain is DGGITQSPKYLFRKEGQNVTLSCEQNLNHDAMYWYRQDPGQGLRLIYYSQIVNDFQKGDIAEGYSVSREKKESFPLTVTSAQKNPTAFYLCASSVGGGLNEQFFGPGTRLTVL.

The chain employs TRBV4-1 and TRBJ2-5, with D maybe TRBD1 (5 bases). There are 14 residues in the CDR3. Per germline, CDR1 MGHRA and CDR2 YSYEKL. V was cut by 3 bases and J by 2 bases, with 10 bases left in between. CDR3 sequence reads: CASSHVDSQETQYF. CDR3 coding DNA: TGCGCCAGCAGCCATGTTGACAGTCAAGAGACCCAGTACTTC.

The chain employs TRBV6-2 or TRBV6-3 and TRBJ2-5, with D hard to call. V was clipped by 5 bases and J by 2 bases, with 12 bases between them. Germline loops: CDR1 MNHEY, CDR2 SVGEGT. The CDR3 spans 14 residues. CDR3 bases: TGTGCCAGCAGTCCGTACCGGGTACAAGAGACCCAGTACTTC. This encodes CASSPYRVQETQYF.

V is TRBV5-1 and J is TRBJ2-7; TRBD1 matches at 8 bases. The CDR3 has 13 amino acids. V was pared by 3 bases and J by 5 bases, with 4 bases of the junction left unmatched. The germline gives CDR1 SGHRS, CDR2 YFSETQ. The CDR3 loop is CASSWGQEDEQYF. The CDR3 DNA is TGCGCCAGCAGCTGGGGACAGGAGGACGAGCAGTACTTC. Based on the CDR3 plus reference TRBV5-1 and TRBJ2-7, the full variable domain is KAGVTQTPRYLIKTRGQQVTLSCSPISGHRSVSWYQQTPGQGLQFLFEYFSETQRNKGNFPGRFSGRQFSNSRSEMNVSTLELGDSALYLCASSWGQEDEQYFGPGTRLTVT.

This chain links TRBV5-4 with TRBJ2-7; D perhaps matches TRBD2 (6 bases). This CDR3 has 15 amino acids. Germline V gives CDR1 SGHNT, CDR2 YYREEE (reference sequence). V was pared by 0 bases and J by 3 bases, with 13 bases between. DNA of the CDR3: TGTGCCAGCAGCTTGGGCCGGGGGTCGATCTACGAGCAGTACTTC. This encodes CASSLGRGSIYEQYF.

The J gene is TRBJ1-4, the V gene TRBV24-1; no clear D. Germline V gene sequence: CDR1 KGHDR, CDR2 SFDVKD. The CDR3 length is 13 residues. Trimming took 9 bases from V and 3 from J, leaving 10 bases between them. CDR3 coding DNA: TGTGCCACCTATCGGAGATCTAATGAAAAACTGTTTTTT. Its protein is CATYRRSNEKLFF.

This rearrangement joins TRBV3-1 (or the pseudogene TRBV3-2) to TRBJ2-2; 8 positions agree with TRBD1. The CDR3 loop spans 13 amino acids. V was pared by 6 bases and J by 5 bases, with 2 bases of the junction left unmatched. Per the germline V gene, CDR1 is LGHDT and CDR2 is YNNKEL (reference sequence). The CDR3 nucleotides read TGTGCCAGCAGACAGGGGGGAACCGGGGAGCTGTTTTTT. It codes for CASRQGGTGELFF.

The rearrangement uses TRBV27 and TRBJ2-1, with D possibly being TRBD2 (7 bases). Trimming shortened V by 7 bases and J by 0 bases, and 16 bases separated the two germline ends. This CDR3 is 16 amino acids long. The V gene's germline CDR1 is MNHEY and CDR2 SMNVEV (reference sequence). CDR3 nucleotide sequence: TGTGCCAGCACGGGGGCTAGCGGATACTCCTACAATGAGCAGTTCTTC. It encodes CASTGASGYSYNEQFF.